This T cell receptor beta chain stems from a study of graft-versus-host responses after intestinal transplantation. This clone was seen only a few times. The antigen is not known. The CDR3 loop spans 17 amino acids. V was clipped by 1 base and J by 1 base; unmatched bases: 2. In germline, CDR1 is SGHTA, CDR2 FQGNSA. This table comes from immunoSEQ multiplex PCR, and its TCRdb copy is limited to in-frame clones, with some not included. The sample consists of fewer than 25,000 clones, 70% to 80% of them appearing once. General study findings and limits: HvG clone declines early post-transplant were associated with peak circulating GvH levels.

Intraepithelial and lamina propria lymphocytes were isolated from graft specimens. Sequenced material: ileum tissue, taken 12 days after intestinal transplant. The chain links TRBV7-2 to TRBJ2-5, with TRBD2 identical over 14 bases. The clonotype originates from a human patient who received an intestinal transplant, so some T cells may come from the graft donor. DNA for the CDR3: TGTGCCAGCAGCTTAGGGGGGACTAGCGGGGGCCAAGAGACCCAGTACTTC. Residues: CASSLGGTSGGQETQYF.